This T cell receptor (beta chain) was recorded in a study of T cell repertoires in cytomegalovirus infection. At least ten counts were recorded for this clonotype. TCRdb itself ran the reads through MiXCR, one entry per CDR3 protein. The repertoire consists of around 450,000 distinct CDR3 sequences, with around 11% occurring once and the leading ten covering roughly 10%. Germline-derived CDR1 and CDR2 are SGHRS and YFSETQ. There are 13 residues in the CDR3. Trimming removed 4 bases from V and 8 bases from J, with 13 bases in between. This rearrangement joins TRBV5-1 to TRBJ2-1; weak D call: TRBD1 (6 bases). The receptor was derived from a human donor in good health (CMV status not recorded). Some clones in this sample may be carry-over from other donors' samples. Material: PBMCs. The CDR3 DNA sequence: TGCGCCAGCAGCGAGACAGGTGACCATGAGCAGTTCTTC. Its protein is CASSETGDHEQFF. The variable domain in full, with the rest retrieved from reference TRBV5-1 and TRBJ2-1, is KAGVTQTPRYLIKTRGQQVTLSCSPISGHRSVSWYQQTPGQGLQFLFEYFSETQRNKGNFPGRFSGRQFSNSRSEMNVSTLELGDSALYLCASSETGDHEQFFGPGTRLTVL.